These T cell receptor beta chains were read from a single sample in a study of Ad26.COV2.S vaccination and SARS-CoV-2 variants. Libraries were prepared by immunoSEQ multiplex PCR; TCRdb keeps only in-frame clonotypes and omits some of them. The sample comprises fewer than 900,000 clones, around 92% of which are singletons, and approximately 1.5% rests with the top ten. This sample comprised peripheral blood, obtained in a trial of Ad26.COV2.S vaccine versus placebo. The receptors shown here come from a person aged 18-65 years who received the Ad26.COV2.S COVID-19 vaccine or a placebo. Both conserved end residues are part of each CDR3. Each record gives: J gene, D gene, V gene, clone size, CDR3 DNA, CDR3 protein. A D gene is named only where the DNA matches it firmly. Clone size is shown for a subset of rows, as once, few, many or a class of expanded clone.

TRBJ1-5 | . | TRBV2 | . | TGTGCCAGCAGGGGGGAGGCAGGGCCCCAGCCCCAGCATTTT | CASRGEAGPQPQHF
TRBJ2-7 | . | TRBV7-2 | . | TGTGCCAGCAGCTTAGGCGGACAAGACTACGAGCAGTACTTC | CASSLGGQDYEQYF
TRBJ2-7 | . | TRBV6-5 | . | TGTGCCAGCACCGGGAGTTCCGACTACGAGCAGTACTTC | CASTGSSDYEQYF
TRBJ2-7 | . | TRBV6-5 | . | TGTGCCAGCCGCCAAGGGTTGGACTACGAGCAGTACTTC | CASRQGLDYEQYF
TRBJ2-1 | TRBD2 | TRBV6-2/TRBV6-3 | . | TGTGCCAGCAGCTGGGGGGGTAGAGATGAGCAGTTCTTC | CASSWGGRDEQFF
TRBJ2-5 | TRBD1 | TRBV30 | . | TGTGCCTGGAGTACAGGGGTCCGGGAGACCCAGTACTTC | CAWSTGVRETQYF
TRBJ1-1 | . | TRBV19 | . | TGTGCCAGTAGTATAGCCGGGGTTAGGAGAGTGGCCGAAGCTTTCTTT | CASSIAGVRRVAEAFF
TRBJ2-1 | . | TRBV20-1 | . | TGCAGTGCTTTCCTTGACAATGAGCAGTTCTTC | CSAFLDNEQFF
TRBJ2-1 | TRBD1 | TRBV4-3 | . | TGCGCCAGCAGCCCAAAGGCAACAGGGGCCAATGAGCAGTTCTTC | CASSPKATGANEQFF
TRBJ2-5 | . | TRBV29-1 | . | TGCAGCGTTGCTGGGCAGAACCAAGAGACCCAGTACTTC | CSVAGQNQETQYF
TRBJ2-5 | . | TRBV5-1 | . | TGCGCCAGCAGCGGGGGACCCCAAGAGACCCAGTACTTC | CASSGGPQETQYF
TRBJ2-7 | TRBD2 | TRBV27 | . | TGTGCCAGCAGAGTGACTAGCGGGGGGTTACATCGCTACGAGCAGTACTTC | CASRVTSGGLHRYEQYF
TRBJ2-3 | . | TRBV5-6 | . | TGTGCCAGCCTTCTCGGGGCCGACACAGATACGCAGTATTTT | CASLLGADTDTQYF
TRBJ1-1 | . | TRBV7-9 | . | TGTGCCATCCAAGGACAGATGAACACTGAAGCTTTCTTT | CAIQGQMNTEAFF
TRBJ1-3 | . | TRBV9 | . | TGTGCCAGCAGCACTTTGACAGGCTCTGGAAACACCATATATTTT | CASSTLTGSGNTIYF
TRBJ1-5 | . | TRBV29-1 | . | TGCAGCGTTGGGCAGGACTATCAGCCCCAGCATTTT | CSVGQDYQPQHF
TRBJ2-5 | . | TRBV5-4 | . | TGTGCCAGCAGCTTGGCAGGGAAGGAGACCCAGTACTTC | CASSLAGKETQYF
TRBJ2-1 | TRBD2 | TRBV18 | many | TGTGCCAGCTCACCATCGGGGCGCGAGCGGGGAAATTTCAATGAGCAGTTCTTC | CASSPSGRERGNFNEQFF
TRBJ1-3 | . | TRBV30 | . | TGTGCCTGGACTAGAGCTGGAAACACCATATATTTT | CAWTRAGNTIYF
TRBJ2-2 | TRBD2 | TRBV6-6 | . | TGTGCCAGCAATCGAGCCGGGACTAGCGGGCTCCCCGCGGCGAACACCGGGGAGCTGTTTTTT | CASNRAGTSGLPAANTGELFF
TRBJ2-2 | . | TRBV4-3 | once | TGCGCCAGCAGCCAAGATTTAGGTATCGGGGAGCTGTTTTTT | CASSQDLGIGELFF
TRBJ2-7 | . | TRBV6-6 | once | TGTGCCAGCAGTTACTCTCCTGGGTTCGAGCAGTACTTC | CASSYSPGFEQYF
TRBJ2-5 | TRBD1 | TRBV5-1 | . | TGCGCCAGCAGCCTGGACAGGGGGGATCGGGAGACCCAGTACTTC | CASSLDRGDRETQYF
TRBJ1-5 | . | TRBV6-4 | . | TGTGCCAGCAGTGAGTCGGGACGGCTCAATCAGCCCCAGCATTTT | CASSESGRLNQPQHF
TRBJ1-2 | TRBD1 | TRBV6-5 | . | TGTGCCAGCAGACCAGGGGGGTATGGCTACACCTTC | CASRPGGYGYTF
TRBJ2-1 | TRBD1 | TRBV4-2 | . | TGTGCCAGCAGCCACAGGGGGCTGGATGAGCAGTTCTTC | CASSHRGLDEQFF
TRBJ2-7 | TRBD1 | TRBV6-5 | once | TGTGCCAGCAGTTACTGGCAGGGGGCCAACGAGCAGTACTTC | CASSYWQGANEQYF
TRBJ1-5 | . | TRBV10-3 | once | TGTGCCATCACGGGGGGTAGCAATCAGCCCCAGCATTTT | CAITGGSNQPQHF
TRBJ2-3 | . | TRBV24-1 | once | TGTGCCACCAGTGATGACCGGGACTGGGGCACAGATACGCAGTATTTT | CATSDDRDWGTDTQYF
TRBJ1-1 | . | TRBV5-6 | . | TGTGCCAGCAGATCCAGGGGCGGAGGTACTGAAGCTTTCTTT | CASRSRGGGTEAFF
TRBJ2-5 | . | TRBV28 | . | TGTGCCAGCAGTACCCCCACTAAGACCCAGTACTTC | CASSTPTKTQYF
TRBJ2-5 | . | TRBV5-1 | . | TGCGCCAGCAGCCTCTCTCCCTACCAAGAGACCCAGTACTTC | CASSLSPYQETQYF
TRBJ1-5 | . | TRBV19 | . | TGTGCCAGTAGTATAGGCAGTGGGGGAGAGGGCAATCAGCCCCAGCATTTT | CASSIGSGGEGNQPQHF
TRBJ2-1 | . | TRBV29-1 | once | TGCAGCGTTGCAGACTCCGGCGATGAGCAGTTCTTC | CSVADSGDEQFF
TRBJ2-7 | TRBD1 | TRBV29-1 | . | TGCAGCGTGTCCGGGGACAGGGGTTACGAGCAGTACTTC | CSVSGDRGYEQYF
TRBJ2-3 | . | TRBV10-2 | . | TGCGCCAGCAGTGTTGGGACTCTAGGGGGGGATACGCAGTATTTT | CASSVGTLGGDTQYF
TRBJ2-7 | TRBD2 | TRBV6-5 | once | TGTGCCAGCAGTTATGGGACTAGCGGGGGGGTGAGGGAGCAGTACTTC | CASSYGTSGGVREQYF
TRBJ1-4 | . | TRBV5-6 | . | TGTGCCAGCAGCTTCGGCGACCGGCCGGCAAAACTGTTTTTT | CASSFGDRPAKLFF
TRBJ2-7 | . | TRBV6-5 | . | TGTGCCAGCAGTTACGGTCGGTTCACCTACGAGCAGTACTTC | CASSYGRFTYEQYF
TRBJ2-7 | . | TRBV11-3 | . | TGTGCCAGCAGCTTCTCCGAGGAGGAGCAGTACTTC | CASSFSEEEQYF
TRBJ2-5 | . | TRBV7-3 | . | TGTGCCAGCAGCTCGGGGGGCCAGGGGACCCAGTACTTC | CASSSGGQGTQYF
TRBJ2-1 | TRBD2 | TRBV6-5 | . | TGTGCCAGCAGTTTGGGGACTAGCGAGTACAATGAGCAGTTCTTC | CASSLGTSEYNEQFF
TRBJ2-7 | TRBD1 | TRBV7-9 | . | TGTGCCAGCAGCGGACAGGGAGTCTCCTACGAGCAGTACTTC | CASSGQGVSYEQYF
TRBJ2-7 | TRBD1 | TRBV2 | . | TGTGCCAGCAGCGACGGGACAGGGCTCTCCTACGAGCAGTACTTC | CASSDGTGLSYEQYF
TRBJ2-1 | TRBD1 | TRBV6-2/TRBV6-3 | . | TGTGCCAGCACCCCCAGACAGGGACCCTCTTCCTACAATGAGCAGTTCTTC | CASTPRQGPSSYNEQFF
TRBJ2-5 | TRBD1 | TRBV10-3 | . | TGTGCCATCAGTGAGTCTGGCAGGGGGGAGACCCAGTACTTC | CAISESGRGETQYF
TRBJ2-7 | . | TRBV29-1 | . | TGCAGCGTTGAAGTGGGGGACTACGAGCAGTACTTC | CSVEVGDYEQYF
TRBJ1-2 | . | TRBV7-2 | . | TGTGCCAGCAGCTTAGCTGGGGGAGGGGGTGCTGGATCCTATGGCTACACCTTC | CASSLAGGGGAGSYGYTF
TRBJ1-1 | TRBD1 | TRBV6-6 | . | TGTGCCAGCAGCCGATACAGGGGAGATACTGAAGCTTTCTTT | CASSRYRGDTEAFF
TRBJ1-4 | . | TRBV6-6 | . | TGTGCCAGCAGCCCCCGGGGATATCAAGAAAAACTGTTTTTT | CASSPRGYQEKLFF
TRBJ1-4 | TRBD1 | TRBV18 | many | TGTGCCAGCTCACTTACAGGGGCCAGCGAAAAACTGTTTTTT | CASSLTGASEKLFF
TRBJ1-1 | . | TRBV3-1/TRBV3-2 | . | TGTGCCAGCAGCGGAGGTGGGTACACTGAAGCTTTCTTT | CASSGGGYTEAFF